This paragraph reports one T cell receptor beta chain. These data originate in a study of blood T cell repertoires in COVID-19. The table came from immunoSEQ multiplex PCR; TCRdb's copy has only in-frame clones and leaves some out. This sample carries roughly 79,000 clones, roughly 89% of them seen once, and the ten largest clones take roughly 4.4%. CDR3 size: 12 residues. Trimming removed 4 bases at V and 3 bases at J, with 7 bases between. CDR1 and CDR2 (germline): SGHNT, YENEEA. V and J are TRBV11-3 and TRBJ2-7; weak D call: TRBD1 (6 bases). The receptor comes from a man over 45 with active COVID-19. The sample consisted of peripheral blood. The CDR3 DNA reads as TGTGCCAGCAGCTCGGACAGCTACGAGCAGTACTTC. Translation gives CASSSDSYEQYF.